The next 23 T cell receptor beta chains were all read from a single sample in a study of T cells in Graves' hyperthyroidism and ophthalmopathy. Authors of the study amplified TCR beta CDR3 regions from RNA transcripts. The HTBI primer set was used in a first-round RT-PCR of the TCR CDR3. Via MiXCR, TCRdb re-called the multiplex PCR reads, giving one row per CDR3 protein. Of hundreds of thousands of distinct CDR3 sequences listed, about 14% are singletons. What was sequenced was blood. The receptors were sampled from a young woman with Graves' hyperthyroidism.

The table lists this clonotype with a few counts. The CDR3 reads CASSVADRATGRNEQFF. The CDR3 DNA follows: TGTGCCAGCAGCGTAGCCGACCGGGCGACAGGGAGGAATGAGCAGTTCTTC. The rearrangement joins TRBV9 to TRBJ2-1, with D possibly matching TRBD1 (7 bases). V lost 0 bases and J lost 7, with 20 bases in between. Germline V gene sequence: CDR1 SGDLS, CDR2 YYNGEE. The CDR3 consists of 17 residues. Full variable domain (rest looked up from reference TRBV9 and TRBJ2-1): DSGVTQTPKHLITATGQRVTLRCSPRSGDLSVYWYQQSLDQGLQFLIQYYNGEERAKGNILERFSAQQFPDLHSELNLSSLELGDSALYFCASSVADRATGRNEQFFGPGTRLTVL.

The gene calls are TRBV29-1 and TRBJ2-7, with 11 bases fitting TRBD1. V shed 5 bases and J 2 bases; nucleotides not matched to a gene: 11. CDR1 is SQVTM, CDR2 ANQGSEA, per germline. This CDR3 is 16 amino acids long. The CDR3 loop reads CSVSGTGGHLAYEQYF. The CDR3 DNA reads TGCAGCGTTTCCGGGACAGGGGGGCACTTGGCCTACGAGCAGTACTTC.

This chain uses TRBV7-6 with TRBJ2-5, with 8 nucleotides matching TRBD2. This CDR3 has 16 amino acids. From germline, CDR1 is SGHVS and CDR2 FNYEAQ. Germline trimming cut 5 bases from V and 2 bases from J; bases unmatched to any gene: 10. The CDR3 DNA sequence: TGTGCCAGCAGCATGGCGATCACTAGCGGTCAAGAGACCCAGTACTTC. Its protein is CASSMAITSGQETQYF.

This clonotype showed up just a few times. The rearrangement uses TRBV29-1 and TRBJ2-2, with 9 bases that match TRBD1. The CDR3 length is 13 residues. With 8 bases clipped from V and 5 bases from J, the junction kept 6 bases outside the gene matches. Per the germline V gene, CDR1 is SQVTM and CDR2 is ANQGSEA. CDR3 region: CSSRDRDTGELFF. The CDR3 DNA sequence: TGCAGCTCCCGGGACAGGGATACCGGGGAGCTGTTTTTT.

V gene TRBV9 combines with J gene TRBJ1-2; a possible D gene is TRBD1 (6 bases). This CDR3 is built from 13 residues. In germline, CDR1 is SGDLS, CDR2 YYNGEE. Between the trimmed V and J ends, which lost 0 bases and 9 bases, there was a span of 12 bases. This chain's CDR3 is CASSVDGGQSYTF. The CDR3 bases are TGTGCCAGCAGCGTAGACGGGGGGCAAAGCTACACCTTC.

Note on this clonotype: This may be a read error: a much more frequent sequence differs by one nucleotide. This chain links TRBV2 with TRBJ1-5, with no clear D. The CDR3 contains 13 residues. Germline CDR1 and CDR2: SNHLY and FYNNEI. The CDR3 loop reads CTSKRDSNQPQHF. The CDR3 region has the DNA TGTACCAGCAAGCGGGATAGCAATCAGCCCCAGCATTTT.

This clonotype was observed many times. The V gene is TRBV27, the J gene TRBJ2-1; no clear D. Germline CDR1 MNHEY, CDR2 SMNVEV (reference sequence). V dropped 5 bases and J dropped 3 bases, with 8 bases sitting between them. This CDR3 has 13 amino acids. The CDR3 DNA is TGTGCCAGCAGTCCGGTCTTCTACAATGAGCAGTTCTTC. This codes for CASSPVFYNEQFF.

This clonotype has a count of ten or more. The gene calls are TRBV20-1 and TRBJ2-3; D gene unclear. The CDR3 loop spans 12 amino acids. Germline V lookup: CDR1 DFQATT, CDR2 SNEGSKA (reference sequence). V was clipped by 7 bases and J by 1 base, with 9 bases between them. The CDR3 bases are TGCAGTGGTGAGCCTCGCACAGATACGCAGTATTTT. Its protein is CSGEPRTDTQYF.

This clonotype was counted between two and nine times. A much bigger clone sits one base away, suggesting this may be a read error. The chain joins TRBV6-2 or TRBV6-3 to TRBJ1-5; no clear D gene. Germline V CDR1 and CDR2: MNHEY, SVGEGT. The CDR3 is 12 residues long. Trimming removed 6 bases at V and 1 base at J, with 4 bases between. DNA of the CDR3: TGTGCCAGCAGGCGGAGCAATCAGCCCCAGCATTTT. It yields the protein CASRRSNQPQHF.

The sample holds many counts of this clonotype. The chain combines TRBV20-1 with TRBJ2-3, with 7 positions matching TRBD2. Germline lookup yields CDR1 DFQATT and CDR2 SNEGSKA (reference sequence). The J segment lost 3 bases and the V segment lost 6 bases, leaving 6 bases of the junction unmatched. CDR3 size: 13 residues. CDR3 DNA sequence: TGCAGTGCCGATACTAGCGAGACAGATACGCAGTATTTT. Translation gives CSADTSETDTQYF.

This clonotype was seen a few times. The rearrangement links TRBV11-2 to TRBJ2-2, with a weak D call TRBD1 (5 bases). The CDR3 covers 17 residues. Germline V gene sequence: CDR1 SGHAT, CDR2 FQNNGV. V gave up 1 base and J gave up 3 bases, with 15 bases separating them. CDR3 nucleotide sequence: TGTGCCAGCAGCTTAGTTGGCAGGGTTGCGCACACCGGGGAGCTGTTTTTT. This translates into CASSLVGRVAHTGELFF.

This clonotype came up a few times. This may stem from a read error, because a much larger clone lies one nucleotide away. The V and J genes are TRBV19 and TRBJ2-1, with TRBD1 matching 7 bases. Germline V gives CDR1 LNHDA, CDR2 SQIVND (reference sequence). The CDR3 is 14 amino acids. CDR3 DNA: TGTGCCAGTAGTAGGACAGGCCCCTACAATGGGCAGTTCTTC. It specifies CASSRTGPYNGQFF.

This clonotype was counted ten times or more. The V and J genes are TRBV24-1 and TRBJ2-5, with TRBD2 matching over 9 bases. The CDR3 is 16 amino acids. Germline CDR1 and CDR2: KGHDR and SFDVKD. V was pared by 0 bases and J by 5 bases, with 6 bases of the junction left unmatched. CDR3 coding DNA: TGTGCCACCAGTGATTTGCCCCGTAGCGGGAGTGAGACCCAGTACTTC. Translating gives CATSDLPRSGSETQYF.

This clonotype was picked up a small number of times. This chain joins TRBV19 and TRBJ2-1, with D possibly being TRBD2 (5 bases). This CDR3 region has 12 residues. V was pared by 4 bases and J by 8 bases, with 9 bases between. The germline gives CDR1 LNHDA, CDR2 SQIVND (reference sequence). This CDR3 is CASSTGIYEQFF. The CDR3 coding sequence is TGTGCCAGTAGTACCGGGATCTATGAGCAGTTCTTC.

This clonotype was seen ten or more times. The chain joins TRBV20-1 to TRBJ2-1, with a tentative D call TRBD2 (7 bases). The CDR3 sequence is 17 residues long. Between the trimmed V and J ends, which lost 6 bases and 0 bases, there was a span of 21 bases. The V gene's germline CDR1 is DFQATT and CDR2 SNEGSKA (reference sequence). CDR3 loop: CSARGWGPDRSYNEQFF. The CDR3 DNA reads as TGCAGTGCGCGGGGGTGGGGGCCCGACCGCTCCTACAATGAGCAGTTCTTC.

J is TRBJ1-2 and V is TRBV7-2; D call uncertain. Trimming cost V 0 bases and J 6 bases, with 5 bases left between them. This CDR3 has 12 amino acids. Germline CDR1 SGHTA, CDR2 FQGNSA. This chain's CDR3 is CASSLAGNGYTF. CDR3 bases: TGTGCCAGCAGCTTAGCTGGGAATGGCTACACCTTC.

This clonotype was observed a few times. The chain employs TRBV10-2 and TRBJ2-1; 10 nucleotides match TRBD2. CDR3 size: 17 residues. J lost 5 bases, V lost 6 bases, and 13 bases had no gene match. CDR1 is WSHSY, CDR2 SAAADI, per germline. The CDR3 nucleotides read TGCGCCAGCAGCGAGCTGCGGTCAGCGGGAGGGAACAATGAGCAGTTCTTC. Translation gives CASSELRSAGGNNEQFF.

V gene TRBV3-1 combines with J gene TRBJ1-4, with TRBD1 identical over 7 bases. Germline V gene sequence: CDR1 LGHDT, CDR2 YNNKEL (reference sequence). With 6 bases clipped from V and 0 bases from J, the junction kept 7 bases outside the gene matches. CDR3 size: 16 residues. In nucleotides, the CDR3 is TGTGCCAGCAGGGACGGACAGGTGGCAACTAATGAAAAACTGTTTTTT. Residues: CASRDGQVATNEKLFF.

Comments on this clonotype: With a much larger clone just one base away, this may be a read error. The chain combines TRBV20-1 with TRBJ2-1; D may be TRBD1 (6 bases). Per germline, CDR1 DFQATT and CDR2 SNEGSKA (reference sequence). The CDR3 runs 13 residues. The CDR3 DNA is TGCAGTGCTCGTGAGCAGGGGTACAATGAGCTGTTCTTC. It translates to CSAREQGYNELFF.

The gene calls are TRBV15 and TRBJ2-3; unclear D gene. The CDR3 consists of 14 residues. CDR1 is LNHNV, CDR2 YYDKDF, per germline (reference sequence). Trimming removed 5 bases at V and 5 bases at J, with 14 bases between. CDR3 loop: CATSGVPNRDTQYF. The CDR3 bases are TGTGCCACCAGCGGCGTCCCTAACCGAGATACGCAGTATTTT.

This clonotype has ten or more counts. V usage is TRBV7-8 and J usage is TRBJ2-5; D is perhaps TRBD2 (6 bases). Germline CDR1 and CDR2: SGHVS and FQNEAQ. The length of the CDR3 is 17 residues. V lost 5 bases to trimming and J lost 0 bases, with 19 bases between them. The DNA of the CDR3 is TGTGCCAGCAGCGGGGTCGCCCCGGGACTTCACCAAGAGACCCAGTACTTC. It codes for CASSGVAPGLHQETQYF.

This clonotype was detected ten times or more. The chain recombines TRBV7-2 with TRBJ2-3; maybe TRBD2 (5 bases). Germline V gene lookup returns CDR1 SGHTA and CDR2 FQGNSA. V dropped 1 base and J dropped 5 bases, with 16 bases sitting between them. CDR3 length: 16 amino acids. The DNA of the CDR3 is TGTGCCAGCAGCTTAGGCGGGCCGCCCATGAAAGATACGCAGTATTTT. It encodes CASSLGGPPMKDTQYF.

This clonotype was detected ten times or more. The genes are TRBV6-1 and TRBJ1-2, with D maybe TRBD1 (5 bases). Between the trimmed V and J ends, which lost 0 bases and 0 bases, there was a span of 8 bases. CDR1 and CDR2 (germline): MNHNS, SASEGT. CDR3 length equals 15 residues. CDR3 sequence reads: CASSEAGTSNYGYTF. The DNA of the CDR3 is TGTGCCAGCAGTGAAGCGGGGACTTCTAACTATGGCTACACCTTC.